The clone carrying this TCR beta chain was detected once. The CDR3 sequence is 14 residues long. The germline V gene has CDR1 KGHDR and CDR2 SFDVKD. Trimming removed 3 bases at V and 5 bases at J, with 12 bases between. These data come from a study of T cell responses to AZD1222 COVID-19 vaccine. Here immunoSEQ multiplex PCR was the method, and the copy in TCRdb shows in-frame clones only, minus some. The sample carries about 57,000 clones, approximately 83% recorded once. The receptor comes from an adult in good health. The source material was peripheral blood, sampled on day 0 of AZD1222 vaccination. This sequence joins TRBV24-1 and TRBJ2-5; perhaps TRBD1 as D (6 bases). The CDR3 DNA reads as TGTGCCACCAGTGATGTACAGGGTCGGGAGACCCAGTACTTC. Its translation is CATSDVQGRETQYF.